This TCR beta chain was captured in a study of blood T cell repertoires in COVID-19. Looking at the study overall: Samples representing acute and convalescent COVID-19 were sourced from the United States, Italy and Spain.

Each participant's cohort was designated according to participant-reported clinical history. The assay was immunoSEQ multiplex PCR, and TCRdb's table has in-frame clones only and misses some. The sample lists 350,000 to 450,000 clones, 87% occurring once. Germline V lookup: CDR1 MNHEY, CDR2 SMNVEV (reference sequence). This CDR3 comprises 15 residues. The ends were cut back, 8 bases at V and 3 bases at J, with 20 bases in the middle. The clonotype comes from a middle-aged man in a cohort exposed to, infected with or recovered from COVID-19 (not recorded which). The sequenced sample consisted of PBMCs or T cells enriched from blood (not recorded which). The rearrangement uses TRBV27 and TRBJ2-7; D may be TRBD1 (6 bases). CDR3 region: CASSFRAGGHYEQYF. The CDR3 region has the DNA TGTGCCAGCTCTTTCAGGGCTGGGGGCCACTACGAGCAGTACTTC.